A single sample is the source of the 27 T cell receptor beta chains below, sequenced in a study of blood T cell repertoires in COVID-19. The protocol was immunoSEQ multiplex PCR, while the TCRdb copy is restricted to in-frame clones and leaves out a portion. The sample includes about 200,000 clones, around 89% of them seen just once. The specimen was peripheral blood. The receptors originated from a man aged 35 to 55 with active or convalescent COVID-19.

In nucleotides, the CDR3 is TGTGCCAGCAGCAGGGGACAGGGGAACGGCTACACCTTC. It encodes CASSRGQGNGYTF. The gene calls are TRBV7-9 and TRBJ1-2; 10 bases are a match to TRBD1. The CDR3 runs to 13 residues. Trimming at V came to 5 bases and at J to 8 bases, leaving 5 bases not matched to a gene. Germline loops: CDR1 SEHNR, CDR2 FQNEAQ (reference sequence). The full variable domain, its missing parts supplied by reference TRBV7-9 and TRBJ1-2, is DTGVSQNPRHKITKRGQNVTFRCDPISEHNRLYWYRQTLGQGPEFLTYFQNEAQLEKSRLLSDRFSAERPKGSFSTLEIQRTEQGDSAMYLCASSRGQGNGYTFGSGTRLTVV.

The chain couples TRBV20-1 to TRBJ1-2; D is perhaps TRBD1 (6 bases). V lost 3 bases to trimming and J lost 4 bases, with 15 bases between them. CDR3 length: 14 amino acids. The germline CDR1 and CDR2 sequences are DFQATT and SNEGSKA (reference sequence). The CDR3 spells CSASSDRDIYGYTF. The DNA for the CDR3 is TGCAGTGCTAGTTCGGACAGAGATATCTATGGCTACACCTTC.

The rearrangement uses TRBV11-1 and TRBJ2-7; possible D gene TRBD2, 5 bases. CDR3 size: 15 residues. Trimming pared 1 base from V and 1 base from J, leaving 11 bases between. Germline-derived CDR1 and CDR2 are SGHAT and FQDESV (reference sequence). CDR3 residues: CASSLVTGGSYEQYF. As DNA, the CDR3 is TGTGCCAGCAGCTTAGTTACCGGAGGTTCCTACGAGCAGTACTTC.

This clone was observed a single time. The rearrangement links TRBV21-1 to TRBJ2-7; no check of the table's D call, TRBD1, against the DNA was made. TRBV21-1 is a known pseudogene. CDR3 length: 14 amino acids. CDR3: CASSRLQGAYEQYF. In nucleotides, the CDR3 is TGTGCCAGCAGCCGTCTACAGGGGGCCTACGAGCAGTACTTC.

The rearrangement links TRBV18 to TRBJ1-1; D unclear. This CDR3 region has 11 residues. CDR1 is KGHSH and CDR2 is LQKENI in the germline V gene. Trimming shortened V by 9 bases and J by 2 bases, and 7 bases separated the two germline ends. This chain's CDR3 is CASSSNTEAFF. CDR3 in DNA: TGTGCCAGTTCTTCCAACACTGAAGCTTTCTTT.

V and J are TRBV4-3 and TRBJ2-5; 8 positions agree with TRBD2. The CDR3 sequence is 16 residues long. Germline lookup yields CDR1 LGHNA and CDR2 YSLEER. V lost 2 bases and J lost 2; bases outside the gene matches: 7. In DNA, the CDR3 is TGCGCCAGCAGCCAAACCGGGACTAGTGTGCAAGAGACCCAGTACTTC. It encodes CASSQTGTSVQETQYF.

The rearrangement uses TRBV9 and TRBJ2-3; D may be TRBD2 (6 bases). The CDR3 runs to 15 residues. Trimming removed 4 bases at V and 5 bases at J, with 17 bases between. Per germline, CDR1 SGDLS and CDR2 YYNGEE. As DNA, the CDR3 is TGTGCCAGCAGCCTTAGCGGCGCAACGGGAGATACGCAGTATTTT. This sequence encodes CASSLSGATGDTQYF. Drawing the rest from reference TRBV9 and TRBJ2-3, the complete variable domain is DSGVTQTPKHLITATGQRVTLRCSPRSGDLSVYWYQQSLDQGLQFLIQYYNGEERAKGNILERFSAQQFPDLHSELNLSSLELGDSALYFCASSLSGATGDTQYFGPGTRLTVL.

This sequence joins TRBV5-1 and TRBJ1-4, with TRBD1 identical over 11 bases. This CDR3 is 16 amino acids long. J lost 1 base, V lost 5 bases, and 4 bases had no gene match. Germline loops: CDR1 SGHRS, CDR2 YFSETQ. Here the CDR3 DNA reads TGCGCCAGCAGTAGGACAGGGGGCGAAACTAATGAAAAACTGTTTTTT. Translated, it gives CASSRTGGETNEKLFF.

This chain connects TRBV2 to TRBJ2-3, with D perhaps matching TRBD2 (5 bases). CDR3 size: 12 residues. Trimming left V 6 bases short and J 4 bases short, with 8 bases between. Germline V gives CDR1 SNHLY, CDR2 FYNNEI. CDR3 in DNA: TGTGCCAGCAGGCGGGTGTCAGATACGCAGTATTTT. Residues: CASRRVSDTQYF. Looking up the rest from reference TRBV2 and TRBJ2-3 gives the full variable domain: EPEVTQTPSHQVTQMGQEVILRCVPISNHLYFYWYRQILGQKVEFLVSFYNNEISEKSEIFDDQFSVERPDGSNFTLKIRSTKLEDSAMYFCASRRVSDTQYFGPGTRLTVL.

The CDR3 sequence is CASSEPAGVEKLFF. DNA for the CDR3: TGTGCCAGCAGTGAACCGGCGGGGGTTGAAAAACTGTTTTTT. The gene calls are TRBV6-1 and TRBJ1-4, with D possibly TRBD1 on 5 matching bases. Trimming took 2 bases from V and 7 from J, leaving 11 bases between them. In germline, CDR1 is MNHNS, CDR2 SASEGT. The length of the CDR3 is 14 residues.

The rearrangement uses TRBV4-1 and TRBJ2-7; TRBD1 aligns across 8 bases. CDR1 is MGHRA, CDR2 YSYEKL, per germline. The V segment lost 1 base and the J segment 2 bases; nucleotides outside the gene matches: 13. The CDR3 has 18 residues. Here the CDR3 DNA reads TGCGCCAGCAGCCAAGTCCTGTTAAGACAGGGGACTCCCTACGAGCAGTACTTC. It specifies CASSQVLLRQGTPYEQYF.

This sequence joins TRBV7-3 and TRBJ2-3; TRBD2 agrees at 9 bases. This CDR3 is 14 amino acids long. V gave up 5 bases and J gave up 5 bases; unmatched junction bases: 5. The germline CDR1 and CDR2 sequences are SGHTA and FQGTGA. CDR3 nucleotide sequence: TGTGCCAGCAGCCTTAGCGGGGGCAGAGATACGCAGTATTTT. Translating it yields CASSLSGGRDTQYF.

The chain links TRBV7-2 to TRBJ1-1; a possible D gene is TRBD1 (6 bases). The CDR3 loop spans 13 amino acids. The V end lost 6 bases, the J end lost 1 base, and 9 bases lay between the germline ends. The germline CDR1 and CDR2 sequences are SGHTA and FQGNSA. The CDR3 region is CASSWGQNTEAFF. The CDR3 DNA reads as TGTGCCAGCAGTTGGGGACAGAACACTGAAGCTTTCTTT.

This clone was observed a single time. The CDR3 protein is CASSPGQGRDTQYF. As DNA, the CDR3 is TGCGCCAGCAGCCCGGGACAGGGAAGGGATACGCAGTATTTT. The rearrangement joins TRBV4-1 to TRBJ2-3; 9 bases are a match to TRBD1. In germline, CDR1 is MGHRA, CDR2 YSYEKL. V gave up 4 bases and J gave up 6 bases; unmatched junction bases: 5. The length of the CDR3 is 14 residues.

This chain links TRBV6-5 with TRBJ1-3; maybe TRBD1 (6 bases). The CDR3 runs 13 residues. Per germline, CDR1 MNHEY and CDR2 SVGAGI. V gave up 2 bases and J gave up 14 bases, with 16 bases separating them. CDR3 sequence: CASSYTKTGELYF. In DNA, the CDR3 is TGTGCCAGCAGTTACACCAAGACAGGCGAACTATATTTT.

This clone was seen only once. J is TRBJ2-7 and V is TRBV27; 7 bases match TRBD2. V shed 2 bases, J shed 8 bases, and the junction held 6 bases outside the gene matches. Germline V gene data show CDR1 as MNHEY and CDR2 as SMNVEV (reference sequence). CDR3 length equals 13 residues. The DNA for the CDR3 is TGTGCCAGCAGTTTAGCTGGGGGGGGACAGCAGTACTTC. Translating it yields CASSLAGGGQQYF.

Of note for this clone: Other DNA sequences in this sample translate to the same CDR3. This chain connects TRBV19 to TRBJ1-3, with D perhaps TRBD1 (6 bases). The CDR3 sequence is 15 residues long. Trimming cost V 4 bases and J 0 bases, with 10 bases left between them. From germline, CDR1 is LNHDA and CDR2 SQIVND (reference sequence). This CDR3 is CASSTTGSSGNTIYF. Written as DNA, the CDR3 is TGTGCCAGTAGTACTACAGGGTCCTCTGGAAACACCATATATTTT.

The chain couples TRBV25-1 to TRBJ2-2; 10 nucleotides match TRBD1. Germline CDR1 reads MGHDK; CDR2 reads SYGVNS. The trim removed 3 bases at V and 4 bases at J, leaving 5 bases unmatched. The CDR3 is 16 amino acids. The DNA for the CDR3 is TGTGCCAGCAGTGACTCGACAGGGGGCCGCACCGGGGAGCTGTTTTTT. Translated, it gives CASSDSTGGRTGELFF.

The rearrangement uses TRBV2 and TRBJ2-2, with 8 bases lining up with TRBD2. Germline V gene lookup returns CDR1 SNHLY and CDR2 FYNNEI. CDR3 length equals 16 residues. Trimming removed 0 bases from V and 7 bases from J; junction bases left unmatched: 7. The CDR3: CASSEASGGMGGELFF. For the CDR3, the DNA is TGTGCCAGCAGTGAAGCCAGCGGGGGCATGGGCGGGGAGCTGTTTTTT.

The V gene is TRBV10-3, the J gene TRBJ1-2, with 12 bases matching TRBD1. Looked up from germline, CDR1 is ENHRY and CDR2 is SYGVKD. The V gene end was trimmed by 5 bases and the J gene end by 3 bases; junction bases not matched to a gene: 4. This CDR3 has 15 amino acids. CDR3 DNA sequence: TGTGCCATCAGTCCCGGGACAGGGGGCGACTATGGCTACACCTTC. Translated: CAISPGTGGDYGYTF.

The chain employs TRBV6-5 and TRBJ2-7, with D perhaps TRBD1 (6 bases). Germline CDR1 is MNHEY and CDR2 is SVGAGI. V was trimmed by 7 bases and J by 3 bases, leaving 13 bases between them. The CDR3 is 13 amino acids. CDR3 bases: TGTGCCAGCACCCGTGGACAGCTCTACGAGCAGTACTTC. Its translation: CASTRGQLYEQYF.

This chain joins TRBV7-9 and TRBJ1-2, with TRBD1 identical over 9 bases. Trimming took 5 bases from V and 6 from J; bases not matched to a gene: 4. The germline V gene has CDR1 SEHNR and CDR2 FQNEAQ (reference sequence). This CDR3 spans 13 amino acids. For the CDR3, the DNA is TGTGCCAGCAGCCCACAGGGGGCGGATGGCTACACCTTC. Its protein product is CASSPQGADGYTF.

The rearrangement joins TRBV7-9 to TRBJ2-1; D remains ambiguous. The CDR3 runs 12 residues. The germline CDR1 and CDR2 sequences are SEHNR and FQNEAQ (reference sequence). V lost 4 bases and J 5 bases, leaving 6 bases between the germline ends. In DNA, the CDR3 is TGTGCCAGCAGCTACCAGAACAATGAGCAGTTCTTC. Amino acid sequence: CASSYQNNEQFF.

The chain combines TRBV2 with TRBJ1-1; 9 bases fit TRBD1. V gave up 6 bases and J gave up 1 base; unmatched junction bases: 9. Germline CDR1 and CDR2: SNHLY and FYNNEI. The CDR3 has 16 amino acids. The CDR3 bases are TGTGCCAGCAGCTCCCGAACGGGACAGGGGAACACTGAAGCTTTCTTT. This translates into CASSSRTGQGNTEAFF.

This clone occurred a few times. The chain employs TRBV19 and TRBJ1-1; tentative D call: TRBD1 (5 bases). Germline V gene lookup returns CDR1 LNHDA and CDR2 SQIVND (reference sequence). The CDR3 has 17 amino acids. Trimming shortened V by 1 base and J by 0 bases, and 15 bases separated the two germline ends. The CDR3 sequence: CASSIAGRVLVNTEAFF. CDR3 in DNA: TGTGCCAGTAGTATAGCTGGCAGGGTTCTGGTGAACACTGAAGCTTTCTTT.

The V gene is TRBV12-5, the J gene TRBJ1-3, with TRBD1 as a possible D gene (6 bases). V shed 0 bases and J shed 4 bases, with 10 bases lying between them. The CDR3 spans 15 residues. Germline V lookup: CDR1 LGHNT, CDR2 FRNRAP. The CDR3 DNA reads as TGTGCTAGTGGTTTGGTAGCAGGGGCCGGAAACACCATATATTTT. Protein product: CASGLVAGAGNTIYF.

This chain links TRBV7-2 with TRBJ2-5; D is undetermined. The CDR3 covers 14 residues. Germline loops: CDR1 SGHTA, CDR2 FQGNSA. V was shortened by 1 base and J by 1 base, with 7 bases between the two germline ends. The chain's CDR3 is CASSLDWAQETQYF. CDR3 sequence (DNA): TGTGCCAGCAGCTTAGATTGGGCCCAAGAGACCCAGTACTTC. Variable domain in full (rest from reference TRBV7-2 and TRBJ2-5): GAGVSQSPSNKVTEKGKDVELRCDPISGHTALYWYRQSLGQGLEFLIYFQGNSAPDKSGLPSDRFSAERTGGSVSTLTIQRTQQEDSAVYLCASSLDWAQETQYFGPGTRLLVL.